These 10 T cell receptor beta chains originate from one sample sequenced in a study of CD8+CD57+ T cells in acquired aplastic anemia. For sequencing, patients were chosen who had shown expansion of CD8+CD57+ cells by flow cytometry. Genomic DNA was employed as the template in profiling TCR beta VDJ and CDR3. TCRdb reprocessed the reads via MiXCR and lists one record per CDR3 protein. Of approximately 190,000 distinct CDR3 sequences detected, around 47% appear once; the ten largest clones hold about 8.8%. What was sequenced was sorted CD4+, CD8+, or CD8+CD57+ T cells (not recorded which) from PBMCs. The receptors come from a human donor with aplastic anemia.

This sequence joins TRBV20-1 and TRBJ2-5, with 9 bases matching TRBD2. Germline trimming cut 3 bases from V and 1 base from J; bases unmatched to any gene: 0. CDR3 size: 13 residues. Germline loops: CDR1 DFQATT, CDR2 SNEGSKA (reference sequence). CDR3 protein: CSARTSGQETQYF. The CDR3 nucleotides are TGCAGTGCTAGGACTAGCGGCCAAGAGACCCAGTACTTC.

This clonotype has a count of ten or more. This sequence joins TRBV7-2 and TRBJ1-1; D unclear. V was shortened by 0 bases and J by 5 bases, with 10 bases between the two germline ends. The CDR3 extends over 14 amino acids. Germline loops: CDR1 SGHTA, CDR2 FQGNSA. The CDR3 region has the DNA TGTGCCAGCAGCTTAGCGCAGAGGGCAACTGAAGCTTTCTTT. Amino acid sequence: CASSLAQRATEAFF.

At least ten counts were recorded for this clonotype. The chain is built from TRBV24-1 and TRBJ2-3, with D maybe TRBD1 (5 bases). The germline V gene encodes CDR1 KGHDR and CDR2 SFDVKD. The CDR3 length is 13 residues. V shed 2 bases and J shed 4 bases, with 6 bases lying between them. CDR3 bases: TGTGCCACCAGTGATTGGGGCCCAGATACGCAGTATTTT. Encoded protein: CATSDWGPDTQYF.

This chain joins TRBV30 and TRBJ2-3, with 8 positions matching TRBD2. Germline lookup yields CDR1 GTSNPN and CDR2 SVGIG (reference sequence). V shed 0 bases, J shed 6 bases, and the junction held 5 bases outside the gene matches. The CDR3 covers 14 residues. CDR3 sequence (DNA): TGTGCCTGGAGTGTGAGGAGCGGGAGTGATACGCAGTATTTT. Its protein is CAWSVRSGSDTQYF.

The chain carries TRBV4-3 and TRBJ2-1; 9 bases match TRBD2. CDR3 length equals 17 residues. Germline CDR1 reads LGHNA; CDR2 reads YSLEER. V was clipped by 1 base and J by 8 bases; unmatched bases: 12. CDR3 DNA sequence: TGCGCCAGCAGCCAAGTAGGCGGCGGGAGGGCCACGTATGAGCAGTTCTTC. Translating gives CASSQVGGGRATYEQFF.

This clonotype was seen only a few times. V usage is TRBV19 and J usage is TRBJ1-5; the D is unclear. V was trimmed by 1 base and J by 7 bases, leaving 5 bases between them. Germline V gives CDR1 LNHDA, CDR2 SQIVND (reference sequence). CDR3 length equals 12 residues. CDR3 DNA: TGTGCCAGTAGTATAGGTAGGCAGCCCCAGCATTTT. It is translated as CASSIGRQPQHF.

At least ten counts were recorded for this clonotype. The rearrangement joins TRBV19 to TRBJ1-2; D remains ambiguous. V lost 1 base to trimming and J lost 4 bases, with 13 bases between them. The CDR3 runs 15 residues. Germline loops: CDR1 LNHDA, CDR2 SQIVND (reference sequence). The CDR3 bases are TGTGCCAGTAGTATAGGGGTCGAAGCCCTCTATGGCTACACCTTC. It specifies CASSIGVEALYGYTF. Full variable domain (outside the CDR3, taken from reference TRBV19 and TRBJ1-2): DGGITQSPKYLFRKEGQNVTLSCEQNLNHDAMYWYRQDPGQGLRLIYYSQIVNDFQKGDIAEGYSVSREKKESFPLTVTSAQKNPTAFYLCASSIGVEALYGYTFGSGTRLTVV.

V usage is TRBV20-1 and J usage is TRBJ1-1, with no clear D. The germline V gene has CDR1 DFQATT and CDR2 SNEGSKA (reference sequence). V lost 5 bases to trimming and J lost 1 base, with 11 bases between them. CDR3 length: 13 amino acids. The CDR3 protein is CSAGWTSNTEAFF. The CDR3, as DNA: TGCAGTGCTGGATGGACTTCGAACACTGAAGCTTTCTTT.

CDR3 in amino acids: CASSPPLDHTDTQYF. In nucleotides, the CDR3 is TGTGCCAGCAGTCCCCCGTTGGATCACACAGATACGCAGTATTTT. The chain has TRBV12-3 or TRBV12-4 and TRBJ2-3, with D unresolved. This CDR3 is 15 amino acids long. V lost 5 bases and J 2 bases, leaving 14 bases between the germline ends.

Concerning this clonotype: A much larger clone lies a single base off, so this may be a read error. The CDR3 region has the DNA TGCGCCAGCAGCAAGTGGGAGGAGAGCAATCAGCCCCAGCATTTT. Encoded protein: CASSKWEESNQPQHF. The chain couples TRBV4-1 to TRBJ1-5; no clear D. CDR3 size: 15 residues. The V end was cut by 5 bases, the J end by 1 base, with 12 bases between. Germline loops: CDR1 MGHRA, CDR2 YSYEKL.